The 21 T cell receptor beta chains listed next were all sequenced from one sample in a study of T cell repertoires in ileal Crohn's disease. Data came from immunoSEQ multiplex PCR; TCRdb stores just in-frame clones and leaves some out. The repertoire includes some 4,200 clones, more than 55% of them detected once, and about a sixth sits in the top ten. The sequenced material came from ileal tissue. These receptors were obtained from an adult with Crohn's disease.

A remark on this clone: Other DNA variants within this sample encode the same CDR3. The rearrangement links TRBV30 to TRBJ1-3; tentatively, D is TRBD1 (5 bases). This CDR3 comprises 15 residues. V lost 0 bases to trimming and J lost 0 bases, with 9 bases between them. From germline, CDR1 is GTSNPN and CDR2 SVGIG (reference sequence). CDR3 sequence: CAWSVSGRSGNTIYF. The CDR3 nucleotides are TGTGCCTGGAGTGTATCAGGGCGCTCTGGAAACACCATATATTTT. The complete variable domain, with remaining parts taken from reference TRBV30 and TRBJ1-3, reads SQTIHQWPATLVQPVGSPLSLECTVEGTSNPNLYWYRQAAGRGLQLLFYSVGIGQISSEVPQNLSASRPQDRQFILSSKKLLLSDSGFYLCAWSVSGRSGNTIYFGEGSWLTVV.

This sequence joins TRBV2 and TRBJ2-5, with 7 bases lining up with TRBD1. Germline V gene lookup returns CDR1 SNHLY and CDR2 FYNNEI. The CDR3 spans 14 residues. J gave up 0 bases and V 3 bases, and 1 base lay outside the gene matches. The CDR3 nucleotides read TGTGCCAGCAGTGAGACAGGGAACCAAGAGACCCAGTACTTC. The encoded protein is CASSETGNQETQYF.

The rearrangement joins TRBV11-3 to TRBJ2-1; 13 bases fit TRBD2. Trimming at V came to 6 bases and at J to 5 bases, leaving 13 bases not matched to a gene. The CDR3 has 18 residues. The germline V gene encodes CDR1 SGHNT and CDR2 YENEEA. CDR3 in amino acids: CASRDLTSGGAPNNEQFF. In DNA, the CDR3 is TGTGCCAGCAGAGACCTTACTAGCGGGGGGGCCCCTAACAATGAGCAGTTCTTC.

The gene calls are TRBV15 and TRBJ2-5; TRBD1 matches 8 bases. CDR3 length: 16 amino acids. V lost 3 bases to trimming and J lost 0 bases; unmatched junction nucleotides: 6. From germline, CDR1 is LNHNV and CDR2 YYDKDF (reference sequence). The CDR3 DNA reads TGTGCCACCAGCAGCCCAAAGGACAGGGACCAAGAGACCCAGTACTTC. This translates into CATSSPKDRDQETQYF.

The gene calls are TRBV4-3 and TRBJ2-7, with 10 bases aligning to TRBD1. Germline CDR1 and CDR2: LGHNA and YSLEER. Trimming took 1 base from V and 4 from J; bases not matched to a gene: 7. This CDR3 comprises 16 residues. The DNA for the CDR3 is TGCGCCAGCAGCCAAGGAAGAGGGACAGGGGCTTACGAGCAGTACTTC. Translated, it gives CASSQGRGTGAYEQYF.

In its sample, this clone was seen once. The chain carries TRBV7-2 and TRBJ2-3, with 11 bases lining up with TRBD2. Unmatched junction bases numbered 5, after V lost 3 bases and J lost 3 bases. The CDR3 extends over 16 amino acids. From germline, CDR1 is SGHTA and CDR2 FQGNSA. This chain's CDR3 is CASSFSGGAGTDTQYF. The CDR3 DNA reads as TGTGCCAGCAGCTTTAGCGGGGGGGCCGGGACAGATACGCAGTATTTT.

J is TRBJ1-2 and V is TRBV6-1; no firm D call. The V gene's germline CDR1 is MNHNS and CDR2 SASEGT. CDR3 length equals 14 residues. V was pared by 4 bases and J by 4 bases, with 13 bases between. This CDR3 reads CASSVSSEGYGYTF. The CDR3, as DNA: TGTGCCAGCAGTGTATCCTCGGAGGGCTATGGCTACACCTTC.

The rearrangement links TRBV7-9 to TRBJ1-2; TRBD1 matches 8 bases. The CDR3 has 14 residues. The germline gives CDR1 SEHNR, CDR2 FQNEAQ (reference sequence). The ends lost 2 bases at V and 6 bases at J; junction bases unmatched: 5. This chain's CDR3 is CASSLSQGADGYTF. In nucleotides, the CDR3 is TGTGCCAGCAGCTTATCTCAGGGGGCAGATGGCTACACCTTC. The whole variable domain, remainder taken from reference TRBV7-9 and TRBJ1-2, is DTGVSQNPRHKITKRGQNVTFRCDPISEHNRLYWYRQTLGQGPEFLTYFQNEAQLEKSRLLSDRFSAERPKGSFSTLEIQRTEQGDSAMYLCASSLSQGADGYTFGSGTRLTVV.

This clone was counted between two and nine times. V is TRBV4-3 and J is TRBJ2-7, with 8 bases identical to TRBD2. The CDR3 contains 14 residues. Germline-derived CDR1 and CDR2 are LGHNA and YSLEER. The V segment lost 2 bases and the J segment 2 bases; nucleotides outside the gene matches: 2. CDR3 DNA sequence: TGCGCCAGCAGCCAATTCGGGGGGGCCTACGAGCAGTACTTC. Translation gives CASSQFGGAYEQYF.

This clone was detected only once. The chain is built from TRBV18 and TRBJ2-6; D possibly corresponds to TRBD1 (6 bases). V lost 6 bases, J lost 4 bases, and 16 bases lay in between. This CDR3 has 16 residues. Germline V gene data show CDR1 as KGHSH and CDR2 as LQKENI. CDR3 residues: CASSPLTGPGANVLTF. Here the CDR3 DNA reads TGTGCCAGCTCTCCCCTTACAGGGCCCGGGGCCAACGTCCTGACTTTC.

A few counts support this clone. The V call is TRBV19, the J call TRBJ1-4, with 7 bases fitting TRBD1. CDR3 length: 13 residues. V trimming: 5 bases; J trimming: 6 bases; junction bases outside the gene matches: 3. The germline CDR1 and CDR2 sequences are LNHDA and SQIVND (reference sequence). The CDR3 is CASSPQGYEKLFF. In DNA form, the CDR3 reads TGTGCCAGTAGTCCACAGGGGTATGAAAAACTGTTTTTT.

The chain uses TRBV5-4 and TRBJ1-2; 8 bases map to TRBD1. This CDR3 has 15 amino acids. V shed 0 bases, J shed 8 bases, and the junction held 9 bases outside the gene matches. Germline loops: CDR1 SGHNT, CDR2 YYREEE (reference sequence). The CDR3 coding sequence is TGTGCCAGCAGCTTGGGCGGGCCAGGGGGCTTCGGCTACACCTTC. Its translation: CASSLGGPGGFGYTF.

The table lists this clone with a few counts. The chain joins TRBV10-3 to TRBJ2-3, with 7 bases matching TRBD1. V was clipped by 3 bases and J by 1 base; unmatched bases: 4. This CDR3 is built from 15 residues. Per the germline V gene, CDR1 is ENHRY and CDR2 is SYGVKD. The CDR3 region is CAISDSGTGTDTQYF. The CDR3 DNA reads as TGTGCCATCAGTGATTCCGGGACAGGCACAGATACGCAGTATTTT.

This rearrangement joins TRBV2 to TRBJ2-1, with a possible D match to TRBD1 (6 bases). CDR1 is SNHLY and CDR2 is FYNNEI in the germline V gene. The CDR3 length is 13 residues. V lost 3 bases to trimming and J lost 12 bases, with 15 bases between them. For the CDR3, the DNA is TGTGCCAGCAGTGACGTTGAGGGGGATAGGCAGTTCTTC. Protein product: CASSDVEGDRQFF.

The chain combines TRBV7-9 with TRBJ1-1, with TRBD1 as a possible D gene (5 bases). The CDR3 extends over 15 amino acids. The germline CDR1 and CDR2 sequences are SEHNR and FQNEAQ (reference sequence). V lost 1 base and J 0 bases, leaving 9 bases between the germline ends. In DNA form, the CDR3 reads TGTGCCAGCAGCTTAGTAGGGGCCGTGAACACTGAAGCTTTCTTT. The encoded protein is CASSLVGAVNTEAFF. Using reference TRBV7-9 and TRBJ1-1 for the parts outside the CDR3, the full variable domain is DTGVSQNPRHKITKRGQNVTFRCDPISEHNRLYWYRQTLGQGPEFLTYFQNEAQLEKSRLLSDRFSAERPKGSFSTLEIQRTEQGDSAMYLCASSLVGAVNTEAFFGQGTRLTVV.

The V and J genes are TRBV6-1 and TRBJ2-7; tentative D call: TRBD2 (8 bases). The V gene lost 2 bases and the J gene lost 1 base, with 21 bases spanning the gap. This CDR3 is 18 amino acids long. Germline V gives CDR1 MNHNS, CDR2 SASEGT. Here the CDR3 reads CASSEYGGGQLVSYEQYF. DNA for the CDR3: TGTGCCAGCAGTGAATACGGGGGGGGACAGTTAGTATCCTACGAGCAGTACTTC.

The rearrangement uses TRBV6-5 and TRBJ2-2, with 7 bases fitting TRBD1. This CDR3 comprises 15 residues. The V segment lost 4 bases and the J segment 6 bases; nucleotides outside the gene matches: 8. Germline loops: CDR1 MNHEY, CDR2 SVGAGI. The CDR3 nucleotides are TGTGCCAGCAGTTCTGGGGGACAGCGGCCCGGGGAGCTGTTTTTT. Its protein is CASSSGGQRPGELFF.

The J gene is TRBJ1-2, the V gene TRBV27, with 7 bases aligning to TRBD1. The CDR3 runs 13 residues. V dropped 5 bases and J dropped 5; count of bases not matched to a gene: 5. Germline values: CDR1 MNHEY, CDR2 SMNVEV (reference sequence). The CDR3 nucleotides read TGTGCCAGCAGTAAAGGGGGCCGGTATGGCTACACCTTC. Its translation: CASSKGGRYGYTF.

In the case of this clone: Other DNA sequences in this specimen translate into the identical CDR3. The genes are TRBV5-1 and TRBJ2-1; 10 bases are shared with TRBD2. In germline, CDR1 is SGHRS, CDR2 YFSETQ. Losses at the gene ends were 4 bases for V and 4 bases for J; bases not matched to a gene: 2. This CDR3 has 14 residues. Here the CDR3 reads CASSASGGYNEQFF. In nucleotides, the CDR3 is TGCGCCAGCAGCGCTAGCGGGGGTTACAATGAGCAGTTCTTC.

The chain couples TRBV25-1 to TRBJ1-2; D ambiguous. This CDR3 contains 16 residues. The germline V gene encodes CDR1 MGHDK and CDR2 SYGVNS. Trimming took 0 bases from V and 0 from J, leaving 11 bases between them. CDR3: CASSEYGRTTNYGYTF. The CDR3, as DNA: TGTGCCAGCAGTGAATATGGGAGGACTACTAACTATGGCTACACCTTC.

The chain couples TRBV6-1 to TRBJ2-7; 10 bases line up with TRBD2. The CDR3 totals 17 residues. Germline loops: CDR1 MNHNS, CDR2 SASEGT. With 0 bases clipped from V and 3 bases from J, the junction kept 8 bases outside the gene matches. Here the CDR3 reads CASSEAGLAGVLYEQYF. CDR3 nucleotide sequence: TGTGCCAGCAGTGAAGCGGGCCTAGCGGGGGTTCTCTACGAGCAGTACTTC.